These T cell receptor beta chains were read from a single sample in a study of T-cell memory formation after mild COVID-19. TCRdb reanalysed the 5' RACE reads using MiXCR and keeps one entry per CDR3 protein. The repertoire holds about 470,000 distinct CDR3 sequences, with 15% to 20% as singletons. Sequencing was done on a sample of PBMCs or a T cell subset sorted from them (not recorded which). The receptors originated from an adult woman who had mild COVID-19 (a few samples of this study predate the infection). Cell type and time point are not known. Both conserved end residues are part of each CDR3. The order of the fields is D gene, clone size, J gene, V gene, CDR3 DNA, CDR3 protein. A D gene is named only where the DNA matches it firmly. Size tells how often a clone was seen (once, few, many) or the class of an expanded clone, and some rows leave it out.

-,few,TRBJ2-7,TRBV19,TGTGCCAGTAGTGGACTAACCTCCCGGGAGCAGTACTTC,CASSGLTSREQYF
TRBD2,few,TRBJ2-5,TRBV5-1,TGCGCCAGCAGCCAGACTAGCGGGGGGGCGTGGGAGACCCAGTACTTC,CASSQTSGGAWETQYF
-,few,TRBJ1-5,TRBV12-3/TRBV12-4,TGTGCCAGCAACGATGACAATTATAGCAATCAGCCCCAGCATTTT,CASNDDNYSNQPQHF
-,few,TRBJ2-5,TRBV6-6,TGTGCCAGCAGTTACTCCCAAGAGACCCAGTACTTC,CASSYSQETQYF
-,few,TRBJ2-1,TRBV9,TGTGCCAGCAGCGTAGCCCCGGGGCAGGGACCGACGAATGAGCAGTTCTTC,CASSVAPGQGPTNEQFF
TRBD1,-,TRBJ2-3,TRBV5-6,TGTGCCAGCAGCGGGGGACAGCTAAAAGGAGATACGCAGTATTTT,CASSGGQLKGDTQYF
TRBD2,-,TRBJ2-7,TRBV6-1,TGTGCCAGCAGAAAGGGACTAGCGGGAGGGCTTAGCTCCTACGAGCAGTACTTC,CASRKGLAGGLSSYEQYF
-,few,TRBJ1-1,TRBV29-1,TGCAGCGTTGAAGGACACCCGAACACTGAAGCTTTCTTT,CSVEGHPNTEAFF
-,-,TRBJ2-7,TRBV29-1,TGCAGCGTCCTTCAGCTGGGATTCGGGCCGTACGAGCAGTACTTC,CSVLQLGFGPYEQYF
TRBD2,few,TRBJ2-1,TRBV7-8,TGTGCCAGCAGCTTAGTTATTGGACTAGCGGGTTTCGCCCCCACTAGCTCCTACAATGAGCAGTTCTTC,CASSLVIGLAGFAPTSSYNEQFF
TRBD1,-,TRBJ2-6,TRBV7-3,TGTGCCAGCAGCTTAACAGCGGGACAGGGGGCTTTAGGTTCTGGGGCCAACGTCCTGACTTTC,CASSLTAGQGALGSGANVLTF
TRBD2,few,TRBJ2-3,TRBV12-5,TGTGCTAGTGGTTTGAGCGGGAGAGGGGGAGATACGCAGTATTTT,CASGLSGRGGDTQYF
TRBD1,-,TRBJ1-3,TRBV6-2/TRBV6-3,TGTGCCAGCAGTTTCATACAGGGGCGCTCTGGAAACACCATATATTTT,CASSFIQGRSGNTIYF
-,few,TRBJ2-5,TRBV10-3,TGTGCCATCAGTGGTTTGGGATCAGAGACCCAGTACTTC,CAISGLGSETQYF
TRBD2,-,TRBJ2-1,TRBV12-3/TRBV12-4,TGTGCCAGCAGACCGGGACTAGCGGGGAGGGGGGGTGAGCAGTTCTTC,CASRPGLAGRGGEQFF
TRBD2,-,TRBJ2-1,TRBV2,TGTGCCAGCAGACCCACTAGCGGGGGGAATGAGCAGTTCTTC,CASRPTSGGNEQFF
-,-,TRBJ1-5,TRBV9,TGTGCCAGCAGCGTAATGGGCAATCAGCCCCAGCATTTT,CASSVMGNQPQHF